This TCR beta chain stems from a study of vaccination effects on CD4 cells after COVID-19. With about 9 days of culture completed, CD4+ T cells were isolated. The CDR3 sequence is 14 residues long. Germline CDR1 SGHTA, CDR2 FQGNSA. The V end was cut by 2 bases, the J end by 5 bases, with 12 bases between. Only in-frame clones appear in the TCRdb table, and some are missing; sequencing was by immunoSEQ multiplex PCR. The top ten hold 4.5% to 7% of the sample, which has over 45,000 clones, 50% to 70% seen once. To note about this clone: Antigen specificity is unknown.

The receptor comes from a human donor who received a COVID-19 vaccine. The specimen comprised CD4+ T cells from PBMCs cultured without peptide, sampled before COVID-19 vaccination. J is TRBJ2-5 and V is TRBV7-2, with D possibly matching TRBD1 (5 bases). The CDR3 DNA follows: TGTGCCAGCAGCTTAAATTTAGGGGTTGAGACCCAGTACTTC. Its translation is CASSLNLGVETQYF.